This passage covers 4 T cell receptor beta chains from one sample sequenced in a study of blood T cell repertoires in COVID-19. TCRdb keeps only in-frame clones here, not all; method: immunoSEQ multiplex PCR. The sample consists of over 250,000 clones, roughly 88% of them appearing once. Input material: peripheral blood. These receptors were collected from a woman aged 25 to 39 with acute or convalescent COVID-19.

The chain couples TRBV9 to TRBJ1-2, with D unresolved. The germline CDR1 and CDR2 sequences are SGDLS and YYNGEE. The CDR3 is 13 amino acids. V was pared by 0 bases and J by 2 bases, with 5 bases between. This CDR3 is CASSVDLNYGYTF. CDR3 in DNA: TGTGCCAGCAGCGTAGATCTCAACTATGGCTACACCTTC.

The V call is TRBV6-1, the J call TRBJ2-1; tentatively, D is TRBD2 (6 bases). V shed 1 base and J shed 0 bases, with 16 bases lying between them. The CDR3 covers 18 residues. CDR1 is MNHNS, CDR2 SASEGT, per germline. The CDR3 protein is CASSEDPPGLLSYNEQFF. CDR3 DNA: TGTGCCAGCAGTGAAGATCCACCGGGACTCCTCTCCTACAATGAGCAGTTCTTC.

The V call is TRBV5-4, the J call TRBJ1-2; TRBD1 aligns across 8 bases. CDR1 and CDR2 from the germline V gene are SGHNT and YYREEE (reference sequence). J was trimmed by 2 bases and V by 0 bases; bases with no gene match: 6. This CDR3 comprises 16 residues. The CDR3 loop is CASSLGGTGWNYGYTF. CDR3 DNA sequence: TGTGCCAGCAGCTTGGGGGGGACAGGTTGGAACTATGGCTACACCTTC. Together with reference TRBV5-4 and TRBJ1-2, the CDR3 gives the full variable domain: ETGVTQSPTHLIKTRGQQVTLRCSSQSGHNTVSWYQQALGQGPQFIFQYYREEENGRGNFPPRFSGLQFPNYSSELNVNALELDDSALYLCASSLGGTGWNYGYTFGSGTRLTVV.

The chain uses TRBV11-3 and TRBJ2-7, with 11 nucleotides matching TRBD2. The CDR3 runs 14 residues. Germline V lookup: CDR1 SGHNT, CDR2 YENEEA. With V trimmed by 4 bases and J by 3 bases, 2 bases remained unmatched. CDR3 sequence (DNA): TGTGCCAGCAGCTCGACTAGCGGGAACTACGAGCAGTACTTC. Its translation is CASSSTSGNYEQYF.